This T cell receptor beta chain was captured in a study of a mutant IDH1 vaccine in newly diagnosed glioma. Whole-study context: The start of vaccination came 4-6 weeks after radiotherapy alone, or with temozolomide cycles. Treated patients, around 60% male and approximately 38% female, averaged about 42 years of age.

The time point denotes: week 23, last vaccination. Topical imiquimod accompanied each vaccine dose, which consisted of 300 ug of mutant IDH1 20-mer peptide. In regard to this clone: Its antigen remains unknown.

CDR3 size: 18 residues. V was clipped by 1 base and J by 0 bases, with 14 bases between them. CDR1 SGHRS and CDR2 YFSETQ come from the germline V gene. Produced via immunoSEQ multiplex PCR; TCRdb's table is partial and in-frame only. The sample gives fewer than 45,000 clones, approximately 89% of which show up once; roughly 3.9% is in the top ten. The sequence derives from a man aged 50-59 years with glioma. Source: PBMCs, taken from a glioma patient whose treatment included an IDH1 peptide vaccine. The chain has TRBV5-1 and TRBJ2-6; no clear D gene. The CDR3 region has the DNA TGCGCCAGCAGCTTGATGAGTGGCACATCCTCTGGGGCCAACGTCCTGACTTTC. Its translation is CASSLMSGTSSGANVLTF. Using reference TRBV5-1 and TRBJ2-6 for the parts outside the CDR3, the full variable domain is KAGVTQTPRYLIKTRGQQVTLSCSPISGHRSVSWYQQTPGQGLQFLFEYFSETQRNKGNFPGRFSGRQFSNSRSEMNVSTLELGDSALYLCASSLMSGTSSGANVLTFGAGSRLTVL.